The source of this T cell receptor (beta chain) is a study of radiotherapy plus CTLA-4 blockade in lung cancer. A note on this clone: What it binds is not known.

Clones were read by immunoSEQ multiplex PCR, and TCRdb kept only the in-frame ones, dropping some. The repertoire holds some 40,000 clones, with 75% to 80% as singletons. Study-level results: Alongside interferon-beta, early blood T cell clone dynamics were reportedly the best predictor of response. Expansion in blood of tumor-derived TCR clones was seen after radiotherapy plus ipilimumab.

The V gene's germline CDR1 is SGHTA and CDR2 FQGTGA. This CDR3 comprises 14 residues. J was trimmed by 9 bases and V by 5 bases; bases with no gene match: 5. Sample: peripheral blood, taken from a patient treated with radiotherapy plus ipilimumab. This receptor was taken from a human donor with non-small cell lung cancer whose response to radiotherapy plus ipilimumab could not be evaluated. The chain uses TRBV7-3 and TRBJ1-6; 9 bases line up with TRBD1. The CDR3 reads CASSEGTGSSPLHF. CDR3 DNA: TGTGCCAGCAGCGAGGGGACAGGGAGTTCACCCCTCCACTTT.